These T cell receptor beta chains were read from a single sample in a study of blood T cell repertoires in COVID-19. Assay: immunoSEQ multiplex PCR; the TCRdb copy retains only in-frame clones and omits some. The sample carries roughly 250,000 clones, over 75% recorded once. The sequenced sample consisted of PBMCs or T cells enriched from blood (not recorded which). These receptors came from a woman under 40 who had recovered from COVID-19. Both conserved end residues are part of each CDR3. Fields, in order: D gene, clone size, V gene, J gene, CDR3 DNA, CDR3 protein. A D gene is named only where the DNA matches it firmly. Clone sizes are given selectively: once, few, many, or a class where the clone is expanded.

>TRBD1|NA|TRBV28|TRBJ1-2
TGTGCCAGCACTTACGCTTGGGGGACAGTTAACTATGGCTACACCTTC
CASTYAWGTVNYGYTF
>NA|NA|TRBV4-1|TRBJ2-3
TGCGCCAGCAGCCAACCACAGGGACGCACAGATACGCAGTATTTT
CASSQPQGRTDTQYF
>TRBD1|NA|TRBV28|TRBJ1-4
TGTGCCAGCAGCCTCATGACAGGGACAGGGGAAAAACTGTTTTTT
CASSLMTGTGEKLFF
>NA|NA|TRBV4-1|TRBJ1-1
TGCGCCAGCAGCCGGAGGCGTGGGAACACTGAAGCTTTCTTT
CASSRRRGNTEAFF
>NA|NA|TRBV27|TRBJ1-2
TGTGCCAGCAGTTTAGGAGGGGTGGGGAGCTATGGCTACACCTTC
CASSLGGVGSYGYTF
>NA|few|TRBV6-4|TRBJ1-5
TGTGCCAGCAGTGAACAAGCCGGGGTTGGGGATCAGCCCCAGCATTTT
CASSEQAGVGDQPQHF
>TRBD1|NA|TRBV3-1/TRBV3-2|TRBJ1-2
TGTGCCAGTATGGGACAGATCTCCGGCTACACCTTC
CASMGQISGYTF
>NA|NA|TRBV28|TRBJ1-6
TGTGCCAGCAGTTTAGGCAGATTGAATTCACCCCTCCACTTT
CASSLGRLNSPLHF
>TRBD1|NA|TRBV7-9|TRBJ2-2
TGTGCCAGCAGCCAGACAGGGGCCCCAACGAACACCGGGGAGCTGTTTTTT
CASSQTGAPTNTGELFF
>NA|NA|TRBV20-1|TRBJ1-5
TGCAGTGCTAGTCAGACGGACAATAGCAATCAGCCCCAGCATTTT
CSASQTDNSNQPQHF
>TRBD1|few|TRBV23-1|TRBJ1-2
TGCGCCAGAAGACAGGGGCAGGGTGGCTACACCTTC
CARRQGQGGYTF
>NA|NA|TRBV9|TRBJ1-4
TGTGCCAGCAGCGTGAATCAGGGAGGCGGGAGTGAAAAACTGTTTTTT
CASSVNQGGGSEKLFF
>TRBD1|NA|TRBV27|TRBJ1-2
TGTGCCAGCAGTTTATCCAGGGGACAGACGTTACGGGGCTACACCTTC
CASSLSRGQTLRGYTF
>TRBD1|NA|TRBV7-9|TRBJ2-4
TGTGCCAGCAGCTTAGGTCTCGGGACAGACCTAGCCAAAAACATTCAGTACTTC
CASSLGLGTDLAKNIQYF
>TRBD1|once|TRBV7-9|TRBJ1-2
TGTGCCAGCAGCTACGCGACAGGGGAAGGCTACACCTTC
CASSYATGEGYTF
>TRBD2|once|TRBV5-1|TRBJ2-1
TGCGCCAGCAGCTTGCTACAGCGGGGGAGGGTCCACAATGAGCAGTTCTTC
CASSLLQRGRVHNEQFF
>TRBD2|NA|TRBV28|TRBJ2-1
TGTGCCAGCATTCAAAGCGGGGGGGCCCCTTACAATGAGCAGTTCTTC
CASIQSGGAPYNEQFF
>NA|NA|TRBV30|TRBJ1-5
TGTGCCTGGAGTGTAAAGGGGCCGCAGCCCCAGCATTTT
CAWSVKGPQPQHF
>TRBD1|NA|TRBV25-1|TRBJ1-1
TGTGCCAGCAGTGTAATGAAGGACAGGGGACTTCGGACCCCTGAAGCTTTCTTT
CASSVMKDRGLRTPEAFF
>NA|NA|TRBV14|TRBJ2-7
TGTGCCAGCAGCCATACAGGGTACATCTACGAGCAGTACTTC
CASSHTGYIYEQYF
>NA|NA|TRBV7-3|TRBJ2-1
TGTGCCAGCAGCTTGTCCGGGAGCTCCTACAATGAGCAGTTCTTC
CASSLSGSSYNEQFF
>TRBD1|NA|TRBV27|TRBJ1-1
TGTGCCAGCAGTGTCCTACAGGGGGCAACTGAAGCTTTCTTT
CASSVLQGATEAFF
>NA|NA|TRBV6-5|TRBJ2-3
TGTGCCAGCAGGGGCACAGACACGGATACGCAGTATTTT
CASRGTDTDTQYF